The rows below give T cell receptor beta chains drawn from one sample of a study of cytomegalovirus exposure and HLA in healthy donors. Generated by immunoSEQ multiplex PCR, the TCRdb table keeps only in-frame clones and is missing some. The table has under 200,000 clones, around 86% seen once. The sample consisted of PBMCs. These receptors came from a girl aged 2-10 years in good health and CMV-seropositive. CDR3s include the opening cysteine and the closing phenylalanine or tryptophan. D genes are given only for firm matches. Clone size is given for some rows only: seen once, a few or many times, or a class if the clone is expanded.

>TRBV6-5|TRBJ1-5|-|-
TGTGCCAGCAGGAGGGGGTTGGATCAGCCCCAGCATTTT
CASRRGLDQPQHF
>TRBV19|TRBJ1-5|-|-
TGTGCCAGTAGTGGGCGGGTTCCTGGCAATCAGCCCCAGCATTTT
CASSGRVPGNQPQHF
>TRBV7-8|TRBJ2-5|-|-
TGTGCCAGCAGCTTAGGGGGGGGGCTTCTGCAAGAGACCCAGTACTTC
CASSLGGGLLQETQYF
>TRBV27|TRBJ2-3|-|-
TGTGCCAGCAGAGACCCAGGAGGGGGCACAGATACGCAGTATTTT
CASRDPGGGTDTQYF
>TRBV29-1|TRBJ1-1|-|-
TGCAGCGTTGCGGCAGGGGTGGGCACTGAAGCTTTCTTT
CSVAAGVGTEAFF
>TRBV11-2|TRBJ2-5|-|-
TGTGCCAGCAGCTTAGTCTCGGTGGAGACCCAGTACTTC
CASSLVSVETQYF
>TRBV6-1|TRBJ2-5|-|TRBD2
TGTGCCAGCAAGCCAGCGGGAGGGCCTGAGACCCAGTACTTC
CASKPAGGPETQYF
>TRBV28|TRBJ2-3|few|-
TGTGCCAGCAGTTCTGGCACAGATACGCAGTATTTT
CASSSGTDTQYF
>TRBV9|TRBJ2-1|few|-
TGTGCCAGCAGCGCCGCGGCTGGACAGAAGAATGAGCAGTTCTTC
CASSAAAGQKNEQFF
>TRBV6-1|TRBJ1-5|few|-
TGTGCCAGCACCTCCTGGGGCAGGGTGGATCAGCCCCAGCATTTT
CASTSWGRVDQPQHF
>TRBV6-1|TRBJ2-5|once|-
TGTGCCAGCAGTGAAGCGGGGCCCACCAGGGCCCTCGGGGAGACCCAGTACTTC
CASSEAGPTRALGETQYF
>TRBV2|TRBJ1-2|-|TRBD1
TGTGCCAGCAGTGCCCGACAGGGGGCGAGCTATGGCTACACCTTC
CASSARQGASYGYTF
>TRBV6-5|TRBJ1-1|-|-
TGTGCCAGCAGTTACGGCCCCCCGGGTAACACTGAAGCTTTCTTT
CASSYGPPGNTEAFF
>TRBV5-1|TRBJ2-5|-|-
TGCGCCAGCGGCCGGGACTCCCAAGAGACCCAGTACTTC
CASGRDSQETQYF
>TRBV7-7|TRBJ2-1|-|-
TGTGCTAGCAGCTTCTCCCCTAGCGCCTACAATGAGCAGTTCTTC
CASSFSPSAYNEQFF
>TRBV15|TRBJ2-3|once|-
TGTGCCACCCGCGGACTAGATACGCAGTATTTT
CATRGLDTQYF
>TRBV4-1|TRBJ2-7|-|TRBD2
TGCGCCAGCAGCCCTAGCGGGGGGAGCTCCTACGAGCAGTACTTC
CASSPSGGSSYEQYF
>TRBV6-1|TRBJ1-2|-|TRBD1
TGTGCCAGCAGTGCGGACAGGGCTGCTGGCTACACCTTC
CASSADRAAGYTF
>TRBV30|TRBJ2-6|-|TRBD1
TGTGCCTGGAGTACAGGGGGCGCTGGGGCCAACGTCCTGACTTTC
CAWSTGGAGANVLTF
>TRBV19|TRBJ1-1|-|TRBD1
TGTGCCAGTCGTCAAAACAGGGGTGTGAACACTGAAGCTTTCTTT
CASRQNRGVNTEAFF
>TRBV28|TRBJ1-1|-|-
TGTGCCAGCAGCGCTTGGGACATCCGCGTGAACACTGAAGCTTTCTTT
CASSAWDIRVNTEAFF
>TRBV6-1|TRBJ2-1|-|-
TGTGCCAGCACACCAGGGAATGAGCAGTTCTTC
CASTPGNEQFF
>TRBV21-1|TRBJ2-7|-|-
TGTGCCAGCAGCAAACGAGGCCCTCTTCTTTTCTACGAGCAGTACTTC
CASSKRGPLLFYEQYF
>TRBV7-8|TRBJ2-4|few|TRBD1
TGTGCCAGCAGCGCACGGACAGGGAGAACCAAAAACATTCAGTACTTC
CASSARTGRTKNIQYF
>TRBV4-1|TRBJ2-3|-|-
TGCGCCAGCAGCCAAGTTGGGTCAGGGGGGAAGGGTACGCAGTATTTT
CASSQVGSGGKGTQYF
>TRBV9|TRBJ1-2|-|TRBD1
TGTGCCAGCAGGGAGGACAGGACGCCCTATGGCTACACCTTC
CASREDRTPYGYTF
>TRBV7-9|TRBJ1-2|once|-
TGTGCCAGCAGCCCTTACGGGACTCTCTATGGCTACACCTTC
CASSPYGTLYGYTF
>TRBV18|TRBJ2-5|-|TRBD1
TGTGCCAGCTCTGTTGGACAGGGGTGGGAAGAGACCCAGTACTTC
CASSVGQGWEETQYF
>TRBV5-4|TRBJ2-3|-|-
TGTGCCAGCAGCTTGGATCGGGGGACAGATACGCAGTATTTT
CASSLDRGTDTQYF
>TRBV5-1|TRBJ2-2|-|-
TGCGCCAGCAGCTTAGGGGGGGTCACCGGGGAGCTGTTTTTT
CASSLGGVTGELFF
>TRBV7-2|TRBJ2-3|-|-
TGTGCCAGCAGCTTACCCCAGGGTAGCACAGATACGCAGTATTTT
CASSLPQGSTDTQYF
>TRBV28|TRBJ1-4|-|TRBD1
TGTGCCAGCAGGCTACCTCCCCGGGACAGGACGATTCCTAATGAAAAACTGTTTTTT
CASRLPPRDRTIPNEKLFF
>TRBV15|TRBJ2-2|few|TRBD2
TGTGCCACCAGCAGAGATGCGGGAGCGGCCGGGGAGCTGTTTTTT
CATSRDAGAAGELFF
>TRBV28|TRBJ1-1|-|TRBD1
TGTGCCAGCAGCCCTCCGGGACAGGGGGCGTACACTGAAGCTTTCTTT
CASSPPGQGAYTEAFF
>TRBV5-1|TRBJ2-5|-|TRBD2
TGCGCCAGCAGCTCGGGGACATCGGGAGGGGAGACCCAGTACTTC
CASSSGTSGGETQYF
>TRBV6-5|TRBJ2-1|-|TRBD2
TGTGCCAGCAGTTTTATAGCGGGTGAGCAGTTCTTC
CASSFIAGEQFF
>TRBV4-1|TRBJ1-1|few|-
TGCGCCAGCAGCCAAGGTCGGGGGGCGGACACTGAAGCTTTCTTT
CASSQGRGADTEAFF
>TRBV10-2|TRBJ1-4|-|-
TGCGCCAGCAGTGTCCTTAGAGAGGGGGCTAATGAAAAACTGTTTTTT
CASSVLREGANEKLFF
>TRBV5-5|TRBJ1-2|-|-
TGTGCCAGCAGCTTCGAGAGGCCTCACACCTTC
CASSFERPHTF
>TRBV19|TRBJ1-1|few|-
TGTGCCAGTATAGGGTTGCAGGGGTGGACTGAAGCTTTCTTT
CASIGLQGWTEAFF
>TRBV5-1|TRBJ1-6|-|TRBD1
TGCGCCAGCAGCTTGGGACAGGGTAATTCACCCCTCCACTTT
CASSLGQGNSPLHF
>TRBV9|TRBJ1-3|-|-
TGTGCCAGCAGGGGCCCGCCTGGAAACACCATATATTTT
CASRGPPGNTIYF
>TRBV6-5|TRBJ1-1|-|TRBD1
TGTGCCAGCAGTTACGCCCTCGGGACAGGTGAAGCTTTCTTT
CASSYALGTGEAFF
>TRBV7-9|TRBJ2-7|-|-
TGTGCCAGCAGCCCCCCGATTGGACACCCCTACGAGCAGTACTTC
CASSPPIGHPYEQYF
>TRBV5-1|TRBJ2-5|-|-
TGCGCCAGCAGCTTGGCCTTTCGGCAAGAGACCCAGTACTTC
CASSLAFRQETQYF
>TRBV6-4|TRBJ2-2|-|TRBD2
TGTGCCAGCAGTGACGGCGGGGGGACCGGGGAGCTGTTTTTT
CASSDGGGTGELFF
>TRBV5-6|TRBJ2-7|-|-
TGTGCCAGCAGCTTGAGCCCTCCCTACGAGCAGTACTTC
CASSLSPPYEQYF
>TRBV7-2|TRBJ2-1|-|-
TGTGCCAGCAGCTTAGCGTCGGCGGGGCAGTTCTTC
CASSLASAGQFF
>TRBV30|TRBJ2-7|-|TRBD1
TGTGCCTGGGACAGGGAAAGACGCTACGAGCAGTACTTC
CAWDRERRYEQYF
>TRBV28|TRBJ2-1|-|TRBD1
TGTGCCAGCAGCCTAGACAGGGGTCCTACTTGGGGTTACAATGAGCAGTTCTTC
CASSLDRGPTWGYNEQFF
>TRBV7-9|TRBJ2-7|-|TRBD2
TGTGCCAGCAGCCCCACTAGCGGGAGTAAATACGAGCAGTACTTC
CASSPTSGSKYEQYF
>TRBV9|TRBJ2-1|-|TRBD2
TGTGCCAGCAGCCCCTTACTCACTAGCGGGAGAAACAATGAGCAGTTCTTC
CASSPLLTSGRNNEQFF
>TRBV19|TRBJ2-5|-|-
TGTGCCAGTAGTATAGGGCTGGGGCCCCAAGAGACCCAGTACTTC
CASSIGLGPQETQYF
>TRBV7-3|TRBJ1-1|-|TRBD1
TGTGCCAGCAGCTCAACCGGGACAGGGGACGTTGAAGCTTTCTTT
CASSSTGTGDVEAFF
>TRBV6-6|TRBJ1-2|-|TRBD1
TGTGCCAGCAGTCCCATACAGGGGATTAACTATGGCTACACCTTC
CASSPIQGINYGYTF
>TRBV19|TRBJ1-1|few|-
TGTGCCAGTAGTACGGACACTGAAGCTTTCTTT
CASSTDTEAFF
>TRBV30|TRBJ2-5|-|TRBD2
TGTGCCTGGAGAGCCCCGGGGACTACCCAAGAGACCCAGTACTTC
CAWRAPGTTQETQYF
>TRBV5-6|TRBJ2-3|once|TRBD1
TGTGCCAGCAGCACGACAGGGGTAGGAACAGATACGCAGTATTTT
CASSTTGVGTDTQYF
>TRBV6-1|TRBJ2-7|-|-
TGTGCCAGCAGTGAGTGGTACGGAGCCCCCTACGAGCAGTACTTC
CASSEWYGAPYEQYF